This is a list of T cell receptor beta chains from one sample in a study of patients and donors after allogeneic stem cell transplantation. TCRdb analysed the RT-PCR reads with MiXCR anew, one entry per CDR3 protein. The repertoire has 900,000 to 1,000,000 distinct CDR3 sequences, roughly 17% of them found once; the top ten carry around 5.5%. Sequencing was carried out using blood, either unsorted or a sorted T cell fraction (not recorded which). The receptors derive from a human donor who was either an allogeneic HSCT recipient or a stem cell or donor lymphocyte infusion donor (not recorded which). It is not recorded whose cells these are; they may come from a transplant donor. Each CDR3 is given with its conserved first and last residue. The order of the fields is J gene, D gene, V gene, clone size, CDR3 DNA, CDR3 protein. D genes are given only for firm matches. Some rows have no size entry. The others give once, few or many, or a class for an expanded clone.

TRBJ2-6 - TRBV6-5 - TGTGCCAGCAGTTACTCTACGGCCAAGGGGTCTGGGGCCAACGTCCTGACTTTC CASSYSTAKGSGANVLTF
TRBJ1-1 - TRBV4-2 - TGTGCCAGCAGCCTTAAAAGGGGCACTGAAGCTTTCTTT CASSLKRGTEAFF
TRBJ2-7 - TRBV20-1 - TGCAGTGCTAGAGATCGACTCGACTCCCCCTACGAGCAGTACTTC CSARDRLDSPYEQYF
TRBJ1-2 - TRBV2 - TGTGCCAGCAGTGAATGGGGGATGGAAGGCTACACCTTC CASSEWGMEGYTF
TRBJ1-1 TRBD1 TRBV25-1 few TGTGCCAGCAGTGATCGGGACAGATCTGAAGCTTTCTTT CASSDRDRSEAFF
TRBJ2-3 - TRBV7-8 - TGTGCCAGCAGCCCGGAGGGGGCGGCTAGATCGGATACGCAGTATTTT CASSPEGAARSDTQYF
TRBJ2-7 TRBD1 TRBV28 - TGTGCCAGCAGTTCGTCCGGGACAGGGGGCGGGGAGCAGTACTTC CASSSSGTGGGEQYF
TRBJ2-3 - TRBV11-3 - TGTGCCAGCAGGTCCAACAGGGCGAGAACTAGCACAGATACGCAGTATTTT CASRSNRARTSTDTQYF
TRBJ1-4 TRBD1 TRBV7-9 few TGTGCCAGCAGCAAGAACAGGGGAGGAACTAATGAAAAACTGTTTTTT CASSKNRGGTNEKLFF
TRBJ2-6 TRBD1 TRBV24-1 few TGTGCCACCAGTGATCCCGGGACAGGAGGGGCCAACGTCCTGACTTTC CATSDPGTGGANVLTF
TRBJ1-4 - TRBV6-5 - TGTGCCAGCAGTTCCCTCGACAGTGCAACTAATGAAAAACTGTTTTTT CASSSLDSATNEKLFF
TRBJ2-1 - TRBV4-3 few TGCGCCAGCAGCCAAGATGGGGGGTTGGACAATGAGCAGTTCTTC CASSQDGGLDNEQFF
TRBJ2-2 TRBD2 TRBV29-1 many TGCAGCGTTGGAGCGGGAAAGAACACCGGGGAGCTGTTTTTT CSVGAGKNTGELFF
TRBJ1-1 - TRBV5-1 few TGCGCCAGCAGCAACCCGCTACAGAAGAACACTGAAGCTTTCTTT CASSNPLQKNTEAFF
TRBJ2-5 TRBD1 TRBV4-3 few TGCGCCAGCAGCCAAGAGGGGACAGGGGTTACCATGACCCAGTACTTC CASSQEGTGVTMTQYF
TRBJ2-5 - TRBV10-3 - TGTGCCATCAAGGGCGGCCTCATGGAGACCCAGTACTTC CAIKGGLMETQYF
TRBJ2-5 - TRBV18 - TGTGCCAGCTCAGACGGACTTCGGGGGGAGACCCAGTACTTC CASSDGLRGETQYF
TRBJ1-4 - TRBV2 - TGTGCCAGCATTCCGCCGGGGGCAGAAAAACTGTTTTTT CASIPPGAEKLFF
TRBJ1-2 - TRBV29-1 - TGCAGCGTGGAAGGAAAGTACCGGGGGGAGTTCGGCTACACCTTC CSVEGKYRGEFGYTF
TRBJ2-2 TRBD2 TRBV6-1 many TGTGCCAGCAGCGAATTCCGACTAGCGGGCATAGCGGGGGAGCTGTTTTTT CASSEFRLAGIAGELFF
TRBJ1-2 - TRBV10-3 few TGTGCCATCAGCCTAGGAGGGGCAGGAAGCTATGGCTACACCTTC CAISLGGAGSYGYTF
TRBJ2-7 - TRBV10-3 - TGTGCCATCAGCGGCCGGGCCAGGTCCTCCTACGAGCAGTACTTC CAISGRARSSYEQYF